The subject of this entry is one TCR beta chain. The table came from immunoSEQ multiplex PCR; TCRdb's copy has only in-frame clones and leaves some out. The sample contains over 150,000 clones, more than 80% of which appear only once. This entry comes from a study of blood T cell repertoires in COVID-19. Cohorts were determined from participant-reported clinical history. Symptom resolution, clearance, or two negative PCRs marked the recovered donors of Cohort 3. Germline V gives CDR1 SGHNT, CDR2 YYREEE (reference sequence). The CDR3 sequence is 13 residues long. V was trimmed by 3 bases and J by 7 bases, leaving 13 bases between them.

The chain links TRBV5-4 to TRBJ1-1, with D tentatively TRBD1 (6 bases). The receptor was derived from a man in his forties or fifties who had recovered from COVID-19. What was sequenced was PBMCs or T cells enriched from blood (not recorded which). The CDR3 sequence: CASSWGGTVEAFF. CDR3 bases: TGTGCCAGCAGCTGGGGGGGCACAGTTGAAGCTTTCTTT. Full variable domain (remainder filled in from reference TRBV5-4 and TRBJ1-1): ETGVTQSPTHLIKTRGQQVTLRCSSQSGHNTVSWYQQALGQGPQFIFQYYREEENGRGNFPPRFSGLQFPNYSSELNVNALELDDSALYLCASSWGGTVEAFFGQGTRLTVV.